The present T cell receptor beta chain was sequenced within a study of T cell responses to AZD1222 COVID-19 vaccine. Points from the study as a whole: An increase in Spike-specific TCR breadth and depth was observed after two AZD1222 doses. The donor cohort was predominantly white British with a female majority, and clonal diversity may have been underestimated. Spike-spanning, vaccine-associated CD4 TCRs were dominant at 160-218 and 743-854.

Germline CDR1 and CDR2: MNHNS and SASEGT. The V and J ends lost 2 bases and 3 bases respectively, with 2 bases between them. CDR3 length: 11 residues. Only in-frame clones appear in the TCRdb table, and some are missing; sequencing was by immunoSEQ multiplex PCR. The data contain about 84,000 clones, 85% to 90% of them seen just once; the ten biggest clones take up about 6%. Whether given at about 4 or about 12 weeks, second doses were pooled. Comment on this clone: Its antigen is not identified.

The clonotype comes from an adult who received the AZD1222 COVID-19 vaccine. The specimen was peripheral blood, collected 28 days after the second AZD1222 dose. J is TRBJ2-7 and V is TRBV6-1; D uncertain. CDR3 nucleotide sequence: TGTGCCAGCAGTGAACTCTACGAGCAGTACTTC. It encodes CASSELYEQYF.